The 11 T cell receptor beta chains reported below all come from one sample, sequenced in a study of blood T cells in healthy people across ages (dated by TCRdb to 2015 to 2017). The library was made by 5' RACE. Sequenced using an Illumina HiSeq 2500. A second about 7 to 11 cycle PCR used a sample-barcoded 5' primer and a J-beta primer mix. In-frame beta chains were kept once TCRdb had trimmed the public reads at Q25 with fastp and called clones with MiXCR. Rows merge per CDR3 protein into single entries with the most common DNA and genes. This sample comprises fewer than 950,000 distinct CDR3 sequences, roughly 34% of them detected only once. The ten largest clones add up to 10% to 15% of the sample. The sample comprised blood. The receptors shown here come from a man aged 18 to 35 in good health.

The chain uses TRBV4-3 and TRBJ2-1, with D perhaps matching TRBD2 (7 bases). V was clipped by 2 bases and J by 6 bases, with 14 bases between them. This CDR3 has 15 amino acids. Per germline, CDR1 LGHNA and CDR2 YSLEER. CDR3 protein: CASSQSRGGINEQFF. CDR3 coding DNA: TGCGCCAGCAGCCAATCGAGGGGGGGGATCAATGAGCAGTTCTTC.

The V gene is TRBV6-5, the J gene TRBJ1-1; D may be TRBD1 (5 bases). CDR3 length: 12 amino acids. The V and J ends lost 7 bases and 10 bases respectively, with 16 bases between them. Germline V lookup: CDR1 MNHEY, CDR2 SVGAGI. Here the CDR3 reads CASNRGEPRAFF. CDR3 bases: TGTGCCAGCAACCGAGGGGAACCTCGAGCTTTCTTT.

The rearrangement uses TRBV5-1 and TRBJ2-5; TRBD2 aligns across 8 bases. The length of the CDR3 is 17 residues. In germline, CDR1 is SGHRS, CDR2 YFSETQ. After removal of 0 bases from V and 5 bases from J, the junction contained 12 bases not matched to a gene. The DNA of the CDR3 is TGCGCCAGCAGCTTGGACGGGGGGGCCGTCGGGTGGGAGACCCAGTACTTC. Protein: CASSLDGGAVGWETQYF.

The rearrangement links TRBV5-1 to TRBJ2-5, with D possibly being TRBD1 (5 bases). Germline loops: CDR1 SGHRS, CDR2 YFSETQ. V was pared by 2 bases and J by 1 base, with 12 bases between. This CDR3 region has 15 residues. This CDR3 is CASSLLDSGQETQYF. The CDR3 DNA sequence: TGCGCCAGCAGCTTACTCGACAGTGGCCAAGAGACCCAGTACTTC.

The gene calls are TRBV27 and TRBJ2-1; 9 nucleotides agree with TRBD1. The CDR3 covers 14 residues. Germline trimming cut 6 bases from V and 7 bases from J; bases unmatched to any gene: 7. From germline, CDR1 is MNHEY and CDR2 SMNVEV (reference sequence). CDR3 protein: CASRYRGRPNEQFF. CDR3 bases: TGTGCCAGCAGGTACAGGGGGCGCCCTAATGAGCAGTTCTTC.

This clonotype was seen a handful of times. The CDR3 reads CSVELRETQYF. CDR3 bases: TGCAGCGTTGAATTGAGAGAGACCCAGTACTTC. The chain employs TRBV29-1 and TRBJ2-5; D gene uncertain. CDR1 is SQVTM and CDR2 is ANQGSEA in the germline V gene. The ends were cut back, 2 bases at V and 4 bases at J, with 5 bases in the middle. This CDR3 is 11 amino acids long.

Comments on this clonotype: One end of the junction is discordant with germline, which a read error may explain. The chain combines TRBV27 with TRBJ2-3; D unclear. Per the germline V gene, CDR1 is MNHEY and CDR2 is SMNVEV (reference sequence). There are 13 residues in the CDR3. The CDR3 nucleotides read TGTGCCATCAGTCTCGAGGTGACAGATACGCAGTATTTT. Amino acid sequence: CAISLEVTDTQYF.

This clonotype turned up a few times. The gene calls are TRBV9 and TRBJ2-7; tentatively, D is TRBD1 or TRBD2 (6 bases each). V was shortened by 5 bases and J by 2 bases, with 14 bases between the two germline ends. Germline V gives CDR1 SGDLS, CDR2 YYNGEE. CDR3 size: 14 residues. As DNA, the CDR3 is TGTGCCAGCAGTGGAGGGGACACTACCTACGAGCAGTACTTC. This gives the protein CASSGGDTTYEQYF.

The V and J genes are TRBV13 and TRBJ1-4, with D uncertain. The CDR3 covers 12 residues. Germline loops: CDR1 PRHDT, CDR2 FYEKMQ (reference sequence). V dropped 8 bases and J dropped 4 bases, with 8 bases sitting between them. The CDR3 nucleotides are TGTGCCAGCGGGCAGAATAATGAAAAACTGTTTTTT. Residues: CASGQNNEKLFF.

The V gene is TRBV4-2, the J gene TRBJ2-5; D gene uncertain. The germline V gene encodes CDR1 LGHNA and CDR2 YNFKEQ. The CDR3 is 16 amino acids. V was trimmed by 0 bases and J by 5 bases, leaving 16 bases between them. The CDR3 sequence is CASSQERGRSAETQYF. As DNA, the CDR3 is TGTGCCAGCAGCCAAGAACGCGGTCGAAGCGCGGAGACCCAGTACTTC.

CDR3 DNA: TGTGCCAGCCGACAGGGGGGCGAAAAACTGTTTTTT. Its translation is CASRQGGEKLFF. The V call is TRBV25-1, the J call TRBJ1-4; 9 positions agree with TRBD1. Germline CDR1 and CDR2: MGHDK and SYGVNS. Trimming cost V 8 bases and J 8 bases; bases outside gene matches: 3. The CDR3 sequence is 12 residues long.